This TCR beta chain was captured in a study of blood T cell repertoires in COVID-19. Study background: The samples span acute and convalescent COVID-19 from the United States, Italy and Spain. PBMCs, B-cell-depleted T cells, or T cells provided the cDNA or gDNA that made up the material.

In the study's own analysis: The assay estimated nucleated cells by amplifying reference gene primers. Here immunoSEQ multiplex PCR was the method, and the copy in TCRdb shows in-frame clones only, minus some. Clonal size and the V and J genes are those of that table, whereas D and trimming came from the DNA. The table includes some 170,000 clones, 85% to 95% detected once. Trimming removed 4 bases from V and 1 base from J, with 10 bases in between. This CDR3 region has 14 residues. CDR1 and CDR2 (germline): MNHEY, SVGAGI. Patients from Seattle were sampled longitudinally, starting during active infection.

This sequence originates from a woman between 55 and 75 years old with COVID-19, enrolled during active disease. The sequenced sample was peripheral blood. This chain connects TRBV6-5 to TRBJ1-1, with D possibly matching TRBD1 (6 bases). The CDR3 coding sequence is TGTGCCAGCAGTTTGACAGGCCCGAACACTGAAGCTTTCTTT. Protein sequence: CASSLTGPNTEAFF.